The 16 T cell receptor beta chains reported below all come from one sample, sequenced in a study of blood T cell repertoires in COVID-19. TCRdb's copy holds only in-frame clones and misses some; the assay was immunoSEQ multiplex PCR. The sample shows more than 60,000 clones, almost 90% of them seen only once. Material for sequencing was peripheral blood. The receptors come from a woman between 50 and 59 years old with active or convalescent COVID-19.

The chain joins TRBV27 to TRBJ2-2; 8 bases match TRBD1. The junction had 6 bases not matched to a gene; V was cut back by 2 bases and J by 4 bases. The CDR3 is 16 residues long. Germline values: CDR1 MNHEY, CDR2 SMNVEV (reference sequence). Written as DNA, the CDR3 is TGTGCCAGCAGTTTAAAAACAGGGGGAACCACCGGGGAGCTGTTTTTT. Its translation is CASSLKTGGTTGELFF.

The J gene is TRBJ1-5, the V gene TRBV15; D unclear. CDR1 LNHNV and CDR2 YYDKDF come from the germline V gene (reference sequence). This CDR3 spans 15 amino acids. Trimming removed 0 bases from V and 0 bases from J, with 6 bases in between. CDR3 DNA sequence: TGTGCCACCAGCAGAGATGTGGCTAGCAATCAGCCCCAGCATTTT. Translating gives CATSRDVASNQPQHF.

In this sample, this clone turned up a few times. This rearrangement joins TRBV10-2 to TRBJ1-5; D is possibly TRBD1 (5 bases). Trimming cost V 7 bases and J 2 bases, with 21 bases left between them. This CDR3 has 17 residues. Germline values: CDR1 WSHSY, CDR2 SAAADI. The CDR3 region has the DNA TGCGCCAGCAATATCTGTTCCGGGGGTGGGTGCAATCAGCCCCAGCATTTT. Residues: CASNICSGGGCNQPQHF.

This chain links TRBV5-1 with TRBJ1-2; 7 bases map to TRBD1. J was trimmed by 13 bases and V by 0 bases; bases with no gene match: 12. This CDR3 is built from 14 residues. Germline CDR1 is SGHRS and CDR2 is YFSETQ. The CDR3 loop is CASSLGGGGQAATF. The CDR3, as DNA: TGCGCCAGCAGCTTGGGAGGGGGAGGACAGGCGGCCACCTTC.

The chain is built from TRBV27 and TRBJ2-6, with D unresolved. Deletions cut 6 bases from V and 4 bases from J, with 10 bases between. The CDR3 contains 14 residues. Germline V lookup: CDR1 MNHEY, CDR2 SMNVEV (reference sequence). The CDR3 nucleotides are TGTGCCAGCAGCCCTCTCGGGGGGGCCAACGTCCTGACTTTC. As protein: CASSPLGGANVLTF.

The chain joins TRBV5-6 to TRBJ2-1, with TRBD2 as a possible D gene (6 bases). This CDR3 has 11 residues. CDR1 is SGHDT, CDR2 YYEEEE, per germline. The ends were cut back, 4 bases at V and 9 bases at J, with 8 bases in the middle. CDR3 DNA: TGTGCCAGCAGCGCGGGGCTTGAGCAGTTCTTC. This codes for CASSAGLEQFF.

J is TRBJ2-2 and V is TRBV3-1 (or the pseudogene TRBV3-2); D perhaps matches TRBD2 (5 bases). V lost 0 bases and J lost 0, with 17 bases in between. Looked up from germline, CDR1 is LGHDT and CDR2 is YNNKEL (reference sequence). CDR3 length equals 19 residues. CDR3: CASSQDFPPRGTNTGELFF. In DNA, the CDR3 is TGTGCCAGCAGCCAAGATTTCCCCCCCCGGGGTACGAACACCGGGGAGCTGTTTTTT.

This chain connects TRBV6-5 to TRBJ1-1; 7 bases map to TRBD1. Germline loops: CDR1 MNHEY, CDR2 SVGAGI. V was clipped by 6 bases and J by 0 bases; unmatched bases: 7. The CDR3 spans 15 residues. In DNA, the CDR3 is TGTGCCAGCAGGGCGGGACAGCTAATGAACACTGAAGCTTTCTTT. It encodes CASRAGQLMNTEAFF.

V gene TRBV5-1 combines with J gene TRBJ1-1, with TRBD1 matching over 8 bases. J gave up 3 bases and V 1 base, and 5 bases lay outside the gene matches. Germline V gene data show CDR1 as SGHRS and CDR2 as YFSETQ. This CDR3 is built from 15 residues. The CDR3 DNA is TGCGCCAGCAGCTTGCCTCAGGGGGCGGACACTGAAGCTTTCTTT. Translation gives CASSLPQGADTEAFF. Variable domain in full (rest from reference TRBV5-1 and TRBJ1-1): KAGVTQTPRYLIKTRGQQVTLSCSPISGHRSVSWYQQTPGQGLQFLFEYFSETQRNKGNFPGRFSGRQFSNSRSEMNVSTLELGDSALYLCASSLPQGADTEAFFGQGTRLTVV.

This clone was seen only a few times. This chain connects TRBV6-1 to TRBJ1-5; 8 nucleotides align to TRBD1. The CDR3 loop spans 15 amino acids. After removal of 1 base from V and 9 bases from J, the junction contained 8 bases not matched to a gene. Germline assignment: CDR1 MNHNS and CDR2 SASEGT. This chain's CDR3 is CASSEDGQGLGPQHF. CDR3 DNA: TGTGCCAGCAGTGAAGACGGACAGGGTCTAGGGCCCCAGCATTTT.

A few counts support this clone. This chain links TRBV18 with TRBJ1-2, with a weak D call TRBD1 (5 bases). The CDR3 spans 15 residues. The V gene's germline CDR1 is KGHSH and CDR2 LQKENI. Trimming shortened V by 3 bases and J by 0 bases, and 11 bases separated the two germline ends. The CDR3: CASSPRREANYGYTF. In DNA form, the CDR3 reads TGTGCCAGCTCACCCCGCAGGGAGGCTAACTATGGCTACACCTTC.

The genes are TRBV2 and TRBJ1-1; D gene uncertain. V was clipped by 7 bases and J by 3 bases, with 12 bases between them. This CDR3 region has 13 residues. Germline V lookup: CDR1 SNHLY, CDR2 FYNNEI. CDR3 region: CASKLVLDTEAFF. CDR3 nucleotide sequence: TGTGCCAGCAAGCTGGTCCTGGACACTGAAGCTTTCTTT.

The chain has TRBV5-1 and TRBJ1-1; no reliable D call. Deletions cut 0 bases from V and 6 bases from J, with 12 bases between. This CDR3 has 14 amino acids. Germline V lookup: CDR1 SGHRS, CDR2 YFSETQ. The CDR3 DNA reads TGCGCCAGCAGCTTGGAAGGGAGAGGCGCTGAAGCTTTCTTT. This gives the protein CASSLEGRGAEAFF.

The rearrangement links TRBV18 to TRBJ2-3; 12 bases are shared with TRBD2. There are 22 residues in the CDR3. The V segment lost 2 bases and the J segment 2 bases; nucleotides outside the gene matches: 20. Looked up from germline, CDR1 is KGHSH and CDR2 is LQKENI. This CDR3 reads CASSPYVGPTSGRPSTTDTQYF. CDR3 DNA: TGTGCCAGCTCACCATACGTCGGTCCCACTAGCGGGAGGCCCTCTACCACAGATACGCAGTATTTT.

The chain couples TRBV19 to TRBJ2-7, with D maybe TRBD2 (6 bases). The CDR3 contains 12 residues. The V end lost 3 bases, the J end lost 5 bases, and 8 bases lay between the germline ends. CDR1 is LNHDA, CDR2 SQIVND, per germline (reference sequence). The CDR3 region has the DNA TGTGCCAGTAGTATGGGGGGAAACGAGCAGTACTTC. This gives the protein CASSMGGNEQYF.

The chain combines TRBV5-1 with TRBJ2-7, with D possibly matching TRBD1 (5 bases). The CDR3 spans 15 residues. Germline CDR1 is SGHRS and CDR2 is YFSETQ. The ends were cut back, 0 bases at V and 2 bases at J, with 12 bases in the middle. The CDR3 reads CASSLEYGAPYEQYF. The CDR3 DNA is TGCGCCAGCAGCTTGGAGTATGGGGCTCCCTACGAGCAGTACTTC.